The 11 T cell receptor beta chains reported below all come from one sample, sequenced in a study of metastatic and nonmetastatic thyroid tumors. No treatment had been given to any patient before thyroid surgery. TCRdb re-processed the PCR reads through MiXCR. The profile covers 3,500 to 5,000 clones, with about a third appearing a single time and 40% to 55% taken by the ten largest. Sequenced material: tumor tissue. The receptor source for this set is a female donor with papillary thyroid cancer or a benign thyroid nodule (not recorded which). Some clones in this sample may be carry-over from other donors' samples.

This clone was found a few times. The chain links TRBV6-1 to TRBJ2-7, with 7 bases aligning to TRBD2. V was pared by 4 bases and J by 5 bases, with 5 bases of the junction left unmatched. The length of the CDR3 is 13 residues. Germline CDR1 is MNHNS and CDR2 is SASEGT. CDR3: CASSGREDDEQYF. The CDR3 DNA is TGTGCCAGCAGTGGCCGGGAGGACGACGAGCAGTACTTC.

This clone has just one count. The gene calls are TRBV30 and TRBJ2-3; D is ambiguous. V was trimmed by 8 bases and J by 6 bases, leaving 15 bases between them. CDR3 length equals 12 residues. CDR1 is GTSNPN and CDR2 is SVGIG in the germline V gene (reference sequence). The CDR3 DNA reads as TGTGCCCTAGGTGCGGTGGGGGATACGCAGTATTTT. This encodes CALGAVGDTQYF.

V gene TRBV7-2 combines with J gene TRBJ2-7, with 9 bases matching TRBD2. J was trimmed by 2 bases and V by 6 bases; bases with no gene match: 2. This CDR3 is 13 amino acids long. The germline V gene has CDR1 SGHTA and CDR2 FQGNSA. CDR3 in amino acids: CASRASGAYEQYF. In DNA form, the CDR3 reads TGTGCCAGCAGGGCTAGCGGGGCCTACGAGCAGTACTTC.

This clone occurred a few times. The V and J genes are TRBV29-1 and TRBJ2-7, with TRBD1 matching 8 bases. The CDR3 loop spans 15 amino acids. Trimming cost V 5 bases and J 1 base; bases outside gene matches: 10. The germline CDR1 and CDR2 sequences are SQVTM and ANQGSEA. The DNA for the CDR3 is TGCAGCGTTACCCCGGATTACAGGGGGTCCTACGAGCAGTACTTC. Encoded protein: CSVTPDYRGSYEQYF.

The chain recombines TRBV30 with TRBJ2-1; 7 nucleotides agree with TRBD1. This CDR3 has 11 residues. Germline loops: CDR1 GTSNPN, CDR2 SVGIG (reference sequence). V lost 1 base to trimming and J lost 9 bases; unmatched junction nucleotides: 0. CDR3 nucleotides: TGTGCCTGGAGTGCAGGGGGTGAGCAGTTCTTC. It translates to CAWSAGGEQFF. Full variable domain (outside the CDR3, taken from reference TRBV30 and TRBJ2-1): SQTIHQWPATLVQPVGSPLSLECTVEGTSNPNLYWYRQAAGRGLQLLFYSVGIGQISSEVPQNLSASRPQDRQFILSSKKLLLSDSGFYLCAWSAGGEQFFGPGTRLTVL.

The rearrangement uses TRBV11-3 and TRBJ2-1; 7 nucleotides agree with TRBD1. Germline V gene lookup returns CDR1 SGHNT and CDR2 YENEEA. The CDR3 runs to 14 residues. Trimming took 0 bases from V and 12 from J; bases not matched to a gene: 8. CDR3 region: CASSLDFTGAGQFF. The CDR3 coding sequence is TGTGCCAGCAGCTTAGACTTTACAGGGGCCGGGCAGTTCTTC.

The chain uses TRBV6-1 and TRBJ1-2; tentatively, D is TRBD1 (5 bases). This CDR3 is 11 amino acids long. The V end was cut by 8 bases, the J end by 4 bases, with 8 bases between. Germline CDR1 and CDR2: MNHNS and SASEGT. The CDR3 region has the DNA TGTGCCAGCCGCGGGACCTATGGCTACACCTTC. This encodes CASRGTYGYTF.

This clone occurred a few times. The chain recombines TRBV19 with TRBJ1-6, with D perhaps matching TRBD1 (5 bases). There are 14 residues in the CDR3. V shed 10 bases and J shed 5 bases, with 15 bases lying between them. Looked up from germline, CDR1 is LNHDA and CDR2 is SQIVND (reference sequence). The CDR3 region is CATSRDRNNSPLHF. For the CDR3, the DNA is TGTGCCACTTCAAGAGACAGAAATAATTCACCCCTCCACTTT.

There are a few counts of this clone. This chain links TRBV28 with TRBJ1-6, with D possibly being TRBD1 (6 bases). This CDR3 is built from 13 residues. Germline V gives CDR1 MDHEN, CDR2 SYDVKM. Trimming took off 6 bases at V and 12 bases at J, with 15 bases between the two ends. CDR3 sequence: CASRDSEFIPLHF. The CDR3 DNA reads as TGTGCCAGCAGGGACAGTGAATTTATACCCCTCCACTTT. Supplemented by reference TRBV28 and TRBJ1-6, the full variable domain reads DVKVTQSSRYLVKRTGEKVFLECVQDMDHENMFWYRQDPGLGLRLIYFSYDVKMKEKGDIPEGYSVSREKKERFSLILESASTNQTSMYLCASRDSEFIPLHFGNGTRLTVT.

V and J are TRBV3-1 and TRBJ1-1; no clear D. The length of the CDR3 is 14 residues. Germline V gives CDR1 LGHDT, CDR2 YNNKEL (reference sequence). V shed 1 base and J shed 4 bases, with 10 bases lying between them. CDR3 sequence reads: CASSQGGHGTEAFF. The CDR3 DNA reads TGTGCCAGCAGCCAAGGAGGCCATGGCACTGAAGCTTTCTTT.

This chain uses TRBV4-1 with TRBJ1-4; D gene ambiguous. CDR1 and CDR2 (germline): MGHRA, YSYEKL. The CDR3 extends over 14 amino acids. V was pared by 5 bases and J by 6 bases, with 13 bases between. The CDR3, as DNA: TGCGCCAGCAGCGAAAAGATAAACTATGAAAAACTGTTTTTT. It is translated as CASSEKINYEKLFF.